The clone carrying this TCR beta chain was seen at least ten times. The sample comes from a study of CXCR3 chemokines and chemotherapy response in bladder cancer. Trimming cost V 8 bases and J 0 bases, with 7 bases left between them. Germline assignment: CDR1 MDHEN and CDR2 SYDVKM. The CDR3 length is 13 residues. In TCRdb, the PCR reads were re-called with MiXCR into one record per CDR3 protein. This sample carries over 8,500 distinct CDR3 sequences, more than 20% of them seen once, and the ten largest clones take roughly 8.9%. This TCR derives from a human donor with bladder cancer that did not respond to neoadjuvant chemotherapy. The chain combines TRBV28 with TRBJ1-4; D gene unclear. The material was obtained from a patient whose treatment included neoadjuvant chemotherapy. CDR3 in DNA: TGTGCCAGCGTGACTGCAACTAATGAAAAACTGTTTTTT. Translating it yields CASVTATNEKLFF.